These T cell receptor beta chains were read from a single sample in a study of OX40 agonist ivuxolimab in advanced cancers. Here immunoSEQ multiplex PCR was the method, and the copy in TCRdb shows in-frame clones only, minus some. Seen here are around 35,000 clones, around four fifths observed once, and the top ten hold roughly 11%. The starting material was CD4+ or CD8+ T cells sorted from blood, obtained in a trial of the OX40 agonist ivuxolimab. The receptors shown here come from an adult with an advanced solid tumor such as melanoma, head and neck, liver or kidney cancer. Each CDR3 is given with its conserved first and last residue. D genes are given only for firm matches. Clone size is stated in some rows and not others, as once, few, many or a class when expanded.

clone_size,d_call,j_call,v_call,cdr3_aa,cdr3_nt
NA,NA,TRBJ2-3,TRBV7-9,CASSLDSLSTDTQYF,TGTGCCAGCAGCTTAGACAGCCTTAGCACAGATACGCAGTATTTT
NA,NA,TRBJ1-1,TRBV7-9,CASEGVNTEAFF,TGTGCCAGCGAAGGGGTGAACACTGAAGCTTTCTTT
NA,TRBD1,TRBJ2-7,TRBV6-5,CASSYVQGAYEQYF,TGTGCCAGCAGTTACGTTCAGGGGGCCTACGAGCAGTACTTC
few,NA,TRBJ2-4,TRBV19,CASSPDRRIQYF,TGTGCCAGTAGTCCGGACAGACGCATTCAGTACTTC
NA,NA,TRBJ2-3,TRBV9,CASSVGQESTDTQYF,TGTGCCAGCAGCGTAGGACAGGAGTCCACAGATACGCAGTATTTT
once,TRBD2,TRBJ2-7,TRBV7-2,CASSLGGGTGYEQYF,TGTGCCAGCAGCTTAGGGGGGGGAACGGGGTACGAGCAGTACTTC
NA,TRBD2,TRBJ2-3,TRBV6-5,CASSSTGGGADTQYF,TGTGCCAGCAGTTCGACGGGCGGGGGGGCAGATACGCAGTATTTT
NA,NA,TRBJ1-3,TRBV18,CASSPALGNTIYF,TGTGCCAGCTCACCAGCCCTTGGGAACACCATATATTTT
NA,TRBD1,TRBJ2-7,TRBV18,CASSPLPDRGFFYEQYF,TGTGCCAGCTCACCACTTCCGGACAGGGGATTCTTTTACGAGCAGTACTTC
NA,NA,TRBJ2-2,TRBV15,CATSRKTDGTGELFF,TGTGCCACCAGCAGAAAGACGGACGGCACCGGGGAGCTGTTTTTT
once,NA,TRBJ2-2,TRBV5-1,CASSWTANTGELFF,TGCGCCAGCAGCTGGACAGCAAACACCGGGGAGCTGTTTTTT
NA,NA,TRBJ1-6,TRBV2,CASSDLGRGGNSPLHF,TGTGCCAGCAGTGATTTGGGCAGGGGAGGTAATTCACCCCTCCACTTT